This entry lists 20 T cell receptor beta chains sequenced from one sample in a study of PD-1 blockade in classical Hodgkin lymphoma. Sequencing was performed with immunoSEQ multiplex PCR; in TCRdb, only in-frame clones are kept and a portion is missing. The top ten clones hold roughly 3% of a sample with approximately 79,000 clones, about 90% of them seen once. Every patient experienced relapse after autologous stem cell transplantation, and brentuximab vedotin exposure varied. Material: peripheral blood mononuclear cells (PBMCs), obtained before the second cycle of nivolumab. Every receptor here comes from a human donor with classical Hodgkin lymphoma.

This chain uses TRBV2 with TRBJ1-2; D possibly corresponds to TRBD1 (6 bases). V was shortened by 4 bases and J by 7 bases, with 19 bases between the two germline ends. The germline gives CDR1 SNHLY, CDR2 FYNNEI. CDR3 length equals 15 residues. The CDR3 spells CASSARGADQVGYTF. DNA for the CDR3: TGTGCCAGCAGTGCCAGGGGCGCAGATCAGGTTGGCTACACCTTC.

The rearrangement links TRBV4-2 to TRBJ1-1; TRBD1 is a possible D gene (5 bases). Trimming took off 5 bases at V and 2 bases at J, with 15 bases between the two ends. The CDR3 has 15 amino acids. Germline V CDR1 and CDR2: LGHNA, YNFKEQ. CDR3 sequence: CASSFVVGGNTEAFF. DNA for the CDR3: TGTGCCAGCAGCTTTGTGGTCGGGGGTAACACTGAAGCTTTCTTT.

The chain links TRBV19 to TRBJ2-1, with 8 bases that match TRBD1. Trimming at V came to 7 bases and at J to 7 bases, leaving 3 bases not matched to a gene. The CDR3 is made up of 12 amino acids. The germline CDR1 and CDR2 sequences are LNHDA and SQIVND (reference sequence). CDR3 nucleotide sequence: TGTGCCAGTAAGGACAGGGTGAATGAGCAGTTCTTC. Its translation: CASKDRVNEQFF.

The V call is TRBV28, the J call TRBJ2-5, with 9 bases fitting TRBD1. The CDR3 has 14 amino acids. After removal of 3 bases from V and 9 bases from J, the junction contained 8 bases not matched to a gene. Germline CDR1 is MDHEN and CDR2 is SYDVKM. The CDR3 region has the DNA TGTGCCAGCAGTTTTCGGGACAGGGTGTTCGCCCAGTACTTC. Translated: CASSFRDRVFAQYF.

V gene TRBV5-4 combines with J gene TRBJ1-4; D gene unclear. The CDR3 is made up of 15 amino acids. CDR1 and CDR2 (germline): SGHNT, YYREEE (reference sequence). Between the trimmed V and J ends, which lost 3 bases and 0 bases, there was a span of 9 bases. The CDR3, as DNA: TGTGCCAGCAGCTCGGACCTATCAACTAATGAAAAACTGTTTTTT. Residues: CASSSDLSTNEKLFF.

This sequence joins TRBV5-1 and TRBJ2-7; D may be TRBD1 (6 bases). Germline CDR1 and CDR2: SGHRS and YFSETQ. Trimming shortened V by 2 bases and J by 3 bases, and 9 bases separated the two germline ends. The CDR3 runs to 13 residues. CDR3 in amino acids: CASSFGDNYEQYF. In DNA, the CDR3 is TGCGCCAGCAGCTTCGGGGACAACTACGAGCAGTACTTC.

This clone showed up just once. V and J are TRBV27 and TRBJ2-3, with 10 bases aligning to TRBD2. Per germline, CDR1 MNHEY and CDR2 SMNVEV (reference sequence). This CDR3 contains 17 residues. V lost 9 bases, J lost 2 bases, and 14 bases stayed unmatched. The CDR3 is CASPPPGAGGHTDTQYF. The CDR3 DNA follows: TGTGCCAGTCCGCCTCCCGGAGCGGGAGGGCACACAGATACGCAGTATTTT.

This clone was recorded only once. CDR3 sequence (DNA): TGTGCCAGCACCCCACCGCCCGGACTAGCGGGCACTGGGGCCAACGTCCTGACTTTC. Translated: CASTPPPGLAGTGANVLTF. This sequence joins TRBV2 and TRBJ2-6, with 11 positions matching TRBD2. Germline V CDR1 and CDR2: SNHLY, FYNNEI. CDR3 length: 19 amino acids. J lost 2 bases, V lost 7 bases, and 13 bases had no gene match. Complete variable domain (other parts from reference TRBV2 and TRBJ2-6): EPEVTQTPSHQVTQMGQEVILRCVPISNHLYFYWYRQILGQKVEFLVSFYNNEISEKSEIFDDQFSVERPDGSNFTLKIRSTKLEDSAMYFCASTPPPGLAGTGANVLTFGAGSRLTVL.

The rearrangement uses TRBV6-5 and TRBJ2-4; 9 nucleotides align to TRBD1. This CDR3 contains 15 residues. V lost 6 bases, J lost 6 bases, and 9 bases stayed unmatched. From germline, CDR1 is MNHEY and CDR2 SVGAGI. The DNA for the CDR3 is TGTGCCAGCAGGGGGGGACAGGGCAGCCGAAACATTCAGTACTTC. Amino acid sequence: CASRGGQGSRNIQYF.

The chain combines TRBV2 with TRBJ2-7; D gene ambiguous. Trimming stripped 5 bases from V and 3 bases from J, with 17 bases between. Germline V gene lookup returns CDR1 SNHLY and CDR2 FYNNEI. The CDR3 has 15 residues. The CDR3 region is CASSLSRTSDYEQYF. The CDR3 nucleotides are TGTGCCAGCAGTCTTTCGCGGACGTCAGACTACGAGCAGTACTTC.

The chain combines TRBV11-2 with TRBJ2-3, with 11 nucleotides matching TRBD2. CDR1 and CDR2 from the germline V gene are SGHAT and FQNNGV. The V gene end was trimmed by 0 bases and the J gene end by 4 bases; junction bases not matched to a gene: 9. The CDR3 spans 18 residues. CDR3 region: CASSLDFGSGRVADTQYF. The CDR3 coding sequence is TGTGCCAGCAGCTTAGACTTTGGTAGCGGGAGGGTCGCAGATACGCAGTATTTT.

The CDR3 protein is CASSTRRGIGTEAFF. CDR3 coding DNA: TGTGCCAGTAGTACCCGAAGGGGGATCGGGACTGAAGCTTTCTTT. The chain carries TRBV19 and TRBJ1-1; D is perhaps TRBD1 (6 bases). This CDR3 has 15 amino acids. V dropped 4 bases and J dropped 5 bases, with 17 bases sitting between them. Germline V gene data show CDR1 as LNHDA and CDR2 as SQIVND (reference sequence).

The gene calls are TRBV11-2 and TRBJ1-3, with a weak D call TRBD1 (6 bases). V shed 7 bases and J shed 3 bases, with 13 bases lying between them. Germline CDR1 is SGHAT and CDR2 is FQNNGV. CDR3 length equals 14 residues. The CDR3 protein is CASKKAGVGNTIYF. The CDR3 nucleotides read TGTGCCAGCAAAAAGGCAGGGGTTGGAAACACCATATATTTT.

This rearrangement joins TRBV18 to TRBJ1-4, with a possible D match to TRBD1 (6 bases). Trimming stripped 5 bases from V and 7 bases from J, with 17 bases between. The CDR3 spans 15 residues. CDR1 and CDR2 (germline): KGHSH, LQKENI. The CDR3 sequence is CASSSLGGAGEKLFF. The CDR3 region has the DNA TGTGCCAGCTCATCGCTGGGGGGCGCGGGTGAAAAACTGTTTTTT.

In this sample, this clone turned up once. V is TRBV19 and J is TRBJ1-4; D is unclear. Trimming pared 4 bases from V and 9 bases from J, leaving 6 bases between. Per germline, CDR1 LNHDA and CDR2 SQIVND (reference sequence). The CDR3 is made up of 11 amino acids. The CDR3 reads CASSSGQKLFF. Written as DNA, the CDR3 is TGTGCCAGTAGTAGCGGACAAAAACTGTTTTTT.

This chain uses TRBV2 with TRBJ2-1, with D perhaps assigned TRBD1 or TRBD2 (6 bases each). Germline V gene data show CDR1 as SNHLY and CDR2 as FYNNEI. V was trimmed by 7 bases and J by 9 bases, leaving 16 bases between them. This CDR3 comprises 13 residues. For the CDR3, the DNA is TGTGCCAGCAAGGGGGTAGGGAGGTCTGAGCAGTTCTTC. This sequence encodes CASKGVGRSEQFF.

V is TRBV7-2 and J is TRBJ2-7; tentatively, D is TRBD1 or TRBD2 (5 bases each). The germline gives CDR1 SGHTA, CDR2 FQGNSA. The V end was cut by 5 bases, the J end by 0 bases, with 17 bases between. The CDR3 covers 16 residues. DNA for the CDR3: TGTGCCAGCAGCCGGTTGGGGGAGATCCCCTCCTACGAGCAGTACTTC. This gives the protein CASSRLGEIPSYEQYF.

The chain recombines TRBV18 with TRBJ2-7, with 8 bases identical to TRBD1. Germline V lookup: CDR1 KGHSH, CDR2 LQKENI. There are 18 residues in the CDR3. Germline trimming cut 3 bases from V and 0 bases from J; bases unmatched to any gene: 13. The CDR3, as DNA: TGTGCCAGCTCACCCAGGGGTAGGAACAGGGGGAGCTCCTACGAGCAGTACTTC. This gives the protein CASSPRGRNRGSSYEQYF.

This rearrangement joins TRBV30 to TRBJ2-1; D could derive from TRBD1 or TRBD2 (5 bases each). Germline loops: CDR1 GTSNPN, CDR2 SVGIG (reference sequence). The CDR3 runs to 14 residues. The ends were cut back, 1 base at V and 2 bases at J, with 9 bases in the middle. As DNA, the CDR3 is TGTGCCTGGAGTGAGGGGACCGCCTACAATGAGCAGTTCTTC. Protein: CAWSEGTAYNEQFF.

The V call is TRBV5-1, the J call TRBJ2-7; D may be TRBD2 (6 bases). The germline gives CDR1 SGHRS, CDR2 YFSETQ. The ends were cut back, 0 bases at V and 6 bases at J, with 13 bases in the middle. The CDR3 consists of 14 residues. The CDR3 loop reads CASSLAAAGSEQYF. CDR3 DNA: TGCGCCAGCAGCTTGGCCGCGGCGGGAAGCGAGCAGTACTTC. The whole variable domain, remainder taken from reference TRBV5-1 and TRBJ2-7, is KAGVTQTPRYLIKTRGQQVTLSCSPISGHRSVSWYQQTPGQGLQFLFEYFSETQRNKGNFPGRFSGRQFSNSRSEMNVSTLELGDSALYLCASSLAAAGSEQYFGPGTRLTVT.